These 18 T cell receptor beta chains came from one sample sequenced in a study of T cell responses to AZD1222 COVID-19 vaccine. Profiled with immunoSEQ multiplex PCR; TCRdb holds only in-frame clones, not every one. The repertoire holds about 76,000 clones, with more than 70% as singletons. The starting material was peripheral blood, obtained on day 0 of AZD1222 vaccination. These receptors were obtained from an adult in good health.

The CDR3 loop is CASSPGTGNTEAFF. The CDR3 nucleotides read TGCGCCAGCAGCCCAGGGACAGGCAACACTGAAGCTTTCTTT. The V gene is TRBV5-1, the J gene TRBJ1-1; 8 bases fit TRBD1. Germline V gives CDR1 SGHRS, CDR2 YFSETQ. V shed 4 bases, J shed 2 bases, and the junction held 4 bases outside the gene matches. This CDR3 contains 14 residues.

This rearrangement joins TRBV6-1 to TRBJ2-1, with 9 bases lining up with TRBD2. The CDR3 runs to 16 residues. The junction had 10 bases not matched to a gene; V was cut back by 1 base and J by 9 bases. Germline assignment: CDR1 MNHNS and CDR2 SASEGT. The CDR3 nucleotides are TGTGCCAGCAGTGAAGATCCCCTAGCGGGGTGGAGTGAGCAGTTCTTC. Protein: CASSEDPLAGWSEQFF.

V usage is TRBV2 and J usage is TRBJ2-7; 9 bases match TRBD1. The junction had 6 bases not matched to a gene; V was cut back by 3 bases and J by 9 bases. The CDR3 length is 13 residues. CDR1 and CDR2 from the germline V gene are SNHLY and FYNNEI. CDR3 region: CASSEGQGRRQYV. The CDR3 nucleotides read TGTGCCAGCAGTGAGGGACAGGGAAGAAGGCAGTACGTC.

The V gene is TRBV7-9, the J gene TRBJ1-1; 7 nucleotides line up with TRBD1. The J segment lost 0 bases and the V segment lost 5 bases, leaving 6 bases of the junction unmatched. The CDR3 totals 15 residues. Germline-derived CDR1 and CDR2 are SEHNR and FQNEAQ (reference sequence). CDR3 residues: CASSAQGQVNTEAFF. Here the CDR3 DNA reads TGTGCCAGCAGCGCCCAAGGACAGGTGAACACTGAAGCTTTCTTT. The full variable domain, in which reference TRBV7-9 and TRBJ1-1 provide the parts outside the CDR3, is DTGVSQNPRHKITKRGQNVTFRCDPISEHNRLYWYRQTLGQGPEFLTYFQNEAQLEKSRLLSDRFSAERPKGSFSTLEIQRTEQGDSAMYLCASSAQGQVNTEAFFGQGTRLTVV.

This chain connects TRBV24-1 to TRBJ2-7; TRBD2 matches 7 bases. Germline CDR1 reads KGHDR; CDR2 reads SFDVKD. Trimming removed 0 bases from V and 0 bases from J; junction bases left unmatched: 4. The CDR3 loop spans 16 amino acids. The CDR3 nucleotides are TGTGCCACCAGTGATTTGCGCGGGAGCACCTCCTACGAGCAGTACTTC. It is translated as CATSDLRGSTSYEQYF.

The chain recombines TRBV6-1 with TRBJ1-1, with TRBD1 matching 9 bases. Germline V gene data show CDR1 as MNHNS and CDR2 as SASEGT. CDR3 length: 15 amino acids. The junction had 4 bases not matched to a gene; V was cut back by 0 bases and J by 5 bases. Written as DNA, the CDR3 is TGTGCCAGCAGTGAAGCAGGGACAGGGTGGACTGAAGCTTTCTTT. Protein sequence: CASSEAGTGWTEAFF.

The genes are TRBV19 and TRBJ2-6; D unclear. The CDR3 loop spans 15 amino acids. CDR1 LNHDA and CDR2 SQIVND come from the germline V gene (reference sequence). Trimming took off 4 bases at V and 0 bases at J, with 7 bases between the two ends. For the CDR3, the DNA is TGTGCCAGTAGTACCCAGAGCTCTGGGGCCAACGTCCTGACTTTC. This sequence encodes CASSTQSSGANVLTF.

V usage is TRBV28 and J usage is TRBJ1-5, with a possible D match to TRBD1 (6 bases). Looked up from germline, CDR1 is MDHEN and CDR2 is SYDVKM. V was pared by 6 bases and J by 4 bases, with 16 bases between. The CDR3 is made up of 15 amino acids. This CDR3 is CASSPLSTGNQPQHF. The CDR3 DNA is TGTGCCAGCAGCCCCCTAAGTACAGGGAATCAGCCCCAGCATTTT.

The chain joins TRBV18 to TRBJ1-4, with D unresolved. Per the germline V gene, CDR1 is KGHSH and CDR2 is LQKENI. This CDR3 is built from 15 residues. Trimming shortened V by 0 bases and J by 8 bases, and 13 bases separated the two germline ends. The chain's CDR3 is CASSPPGQPWEKLFF. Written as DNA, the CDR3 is TGTGCCAGCTCACCACCCGGCCAGCCTTGGGAAAAACTGTTTTTT.

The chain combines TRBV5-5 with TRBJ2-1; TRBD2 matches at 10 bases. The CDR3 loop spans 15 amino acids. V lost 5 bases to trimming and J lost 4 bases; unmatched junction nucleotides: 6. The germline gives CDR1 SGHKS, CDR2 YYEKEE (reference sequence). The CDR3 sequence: CASSSFSGGYNEQFF. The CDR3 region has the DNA TGTGCCAGCAGTTCCTTTAGCGGGGGGTACAATGAGCAGTTCTTC.

The DNA of the CDR3 is TGCGCCAGCAGCCAAGAGGGGAGGATCCAGTACTTC. Protein product: CASSQEGRIQYF. The chain employs TRBV4-1 and TRBJ2-5, with D tentatively TRBD2 (6 bases). V was cut by 0 bases and J by 10 bases, with 9 bases left in between. This CDR3 comprises 12 residues. The V gene's germline CDR1 is MGHRA and CDR2 YSYEKL.

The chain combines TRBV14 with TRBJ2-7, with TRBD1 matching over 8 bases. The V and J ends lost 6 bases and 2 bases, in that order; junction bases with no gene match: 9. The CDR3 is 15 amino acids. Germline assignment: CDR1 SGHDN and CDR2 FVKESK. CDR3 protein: CASRATGGQTYEQYF. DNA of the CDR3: TGTGCCAGCAGAGCTACAGGGGGGCAAACCTACGAGCAGTACTTC.

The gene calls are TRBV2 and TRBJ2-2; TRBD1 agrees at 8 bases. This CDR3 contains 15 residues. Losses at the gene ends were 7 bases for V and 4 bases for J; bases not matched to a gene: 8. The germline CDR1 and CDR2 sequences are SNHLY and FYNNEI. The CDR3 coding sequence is TGTGCCAGCACCGGACAGGGATTGGGCACCGGGGAGCTGTTTTTT. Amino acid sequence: CASTGQGLGTGELFF. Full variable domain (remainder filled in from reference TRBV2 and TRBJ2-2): EPEVTQTPSHQVTQMGQEVILRCVPISNHLYFYWYRQILGQKVEFLVSFYNNEISEKSEIFDDQFSVERPDGSNFTLKIRSTKLEDSAMYFCASTGQGLGTGELFFGEGSRLTVL.

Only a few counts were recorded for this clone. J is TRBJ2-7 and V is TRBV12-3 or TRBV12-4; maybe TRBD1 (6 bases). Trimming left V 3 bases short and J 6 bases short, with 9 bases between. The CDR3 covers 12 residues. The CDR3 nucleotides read TGTGCCAGCAGTTTCACAGGGTCCGAGCAGTACTTC. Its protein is CASSFTGSEQYF.

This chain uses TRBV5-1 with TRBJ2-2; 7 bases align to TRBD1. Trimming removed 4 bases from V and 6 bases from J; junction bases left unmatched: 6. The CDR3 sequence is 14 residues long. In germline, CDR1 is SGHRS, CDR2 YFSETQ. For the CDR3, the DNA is TGCGCCAGCAGCAACCTCCAGGGGGCCGGGGAGCTGTTTTTT. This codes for CASSNLQGAGELFF.

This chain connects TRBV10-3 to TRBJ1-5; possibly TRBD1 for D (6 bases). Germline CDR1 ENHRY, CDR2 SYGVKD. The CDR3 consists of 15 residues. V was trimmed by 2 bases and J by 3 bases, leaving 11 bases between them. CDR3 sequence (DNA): TGTGCCATCAGTGAGGGGGGGCGCTTCAATCAGCCCCAGCATTTT. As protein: CAISEGGRFNQPQHF.

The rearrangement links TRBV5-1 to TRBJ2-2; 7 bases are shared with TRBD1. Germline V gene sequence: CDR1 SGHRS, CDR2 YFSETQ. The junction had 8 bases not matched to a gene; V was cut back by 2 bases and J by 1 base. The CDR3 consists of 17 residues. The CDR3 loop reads CASSFLTGPVNTGELFF. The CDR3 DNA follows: TGCGCCAGCAGCTTCCTGACAGGGCCGGTGAACACCGGGGAGCTGTTTTTT.

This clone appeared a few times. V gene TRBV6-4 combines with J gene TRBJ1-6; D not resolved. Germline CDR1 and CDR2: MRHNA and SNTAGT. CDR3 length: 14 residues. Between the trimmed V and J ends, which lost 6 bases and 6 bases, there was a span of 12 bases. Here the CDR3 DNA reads TGTGCCAGCAGCCGCGGCGGCACTAATTCACCCCTCCACTTT. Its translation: CASSRGGTNSPLHF.